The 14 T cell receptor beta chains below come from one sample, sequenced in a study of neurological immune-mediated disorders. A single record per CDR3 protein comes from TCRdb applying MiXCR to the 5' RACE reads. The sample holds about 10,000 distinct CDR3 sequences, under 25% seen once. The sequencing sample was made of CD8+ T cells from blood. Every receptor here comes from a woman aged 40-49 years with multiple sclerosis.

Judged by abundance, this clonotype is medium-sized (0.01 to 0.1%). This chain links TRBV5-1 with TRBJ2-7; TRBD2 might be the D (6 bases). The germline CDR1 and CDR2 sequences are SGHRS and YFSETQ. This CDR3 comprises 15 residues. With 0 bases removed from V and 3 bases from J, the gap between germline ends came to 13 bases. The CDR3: CASSLERQGLYEQYF. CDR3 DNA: TGCGCCAGCAGCTTGGAGCGGCAGGGACTCTACGAGCAGTACTTC.

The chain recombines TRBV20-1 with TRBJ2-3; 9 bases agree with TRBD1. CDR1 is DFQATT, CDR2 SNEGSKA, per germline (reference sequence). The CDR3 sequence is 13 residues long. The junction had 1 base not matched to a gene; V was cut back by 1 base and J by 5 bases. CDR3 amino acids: CSARGQGVDTQYF. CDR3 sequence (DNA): TGCAGTGCTAGAGGACAGGGGGTAGATACGCAGTATTTT.

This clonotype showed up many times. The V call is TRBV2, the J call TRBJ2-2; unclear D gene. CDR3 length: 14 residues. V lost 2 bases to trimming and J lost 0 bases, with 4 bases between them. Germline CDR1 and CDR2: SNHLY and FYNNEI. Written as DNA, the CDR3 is TGTGCCAGCAGTGAAATAGCGAACACCGGGGAGCTGTTTTTT. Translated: CASSEIANTGELFF.

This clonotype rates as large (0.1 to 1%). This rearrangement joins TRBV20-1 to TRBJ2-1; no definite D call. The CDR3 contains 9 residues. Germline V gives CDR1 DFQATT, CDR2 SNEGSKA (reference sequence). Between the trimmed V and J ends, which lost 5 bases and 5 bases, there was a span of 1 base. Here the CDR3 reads CSADNEQFF. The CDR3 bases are TGCAGTGCTGACAATGAGCAGTTCTTC.

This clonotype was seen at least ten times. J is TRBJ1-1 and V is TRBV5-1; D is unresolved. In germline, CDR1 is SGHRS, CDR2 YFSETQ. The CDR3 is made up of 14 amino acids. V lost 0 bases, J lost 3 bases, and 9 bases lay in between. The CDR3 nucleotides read TGCGCCAGCAGCTTGGGGTCGGGTTACACTGAAGCTTTCTTT. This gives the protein CASSLGSGYTEAFF.

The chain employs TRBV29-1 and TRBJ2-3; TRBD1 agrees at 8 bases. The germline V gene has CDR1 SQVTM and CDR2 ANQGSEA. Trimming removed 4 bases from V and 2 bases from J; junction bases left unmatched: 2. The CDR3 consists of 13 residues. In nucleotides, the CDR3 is TGCAGCGTTGGACAGGGGTACACAGATACGCAGTATTTT. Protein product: CSVGQGYTDTQYF.

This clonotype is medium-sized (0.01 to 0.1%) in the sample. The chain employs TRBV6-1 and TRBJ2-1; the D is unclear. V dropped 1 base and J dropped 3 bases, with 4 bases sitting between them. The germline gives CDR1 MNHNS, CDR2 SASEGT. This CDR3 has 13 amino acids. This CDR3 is CASSEGFYNEQFF. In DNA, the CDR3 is TGTGCCAGCAGTGAAGGGTTCTACAATGAGCAGTTCTTC.

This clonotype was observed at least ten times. The CDR3 here is CATSRDKGNNQPQHF. The CDR3 DNA reads as TGTGCCACCAGCAGAGATAAGGGTAACAATCAGCCCCAGCATTTT. The chain recombines TRBV15 with TRBJ1-5; no definite D call. This CDR3 comprises 15 residues. V lost 0 bases and J lost 3, with 9 bases in between. Germline-derived CDR1 and CDR2 are LNHNV and YYDKDF (reference sequence).

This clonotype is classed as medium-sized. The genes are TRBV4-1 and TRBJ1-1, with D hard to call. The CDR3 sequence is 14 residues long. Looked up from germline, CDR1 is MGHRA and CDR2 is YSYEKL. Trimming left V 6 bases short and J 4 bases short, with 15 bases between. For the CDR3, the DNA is TGCGCCAGCAGGAAAAGGGCTGGTCGCACTGAAGCTTTCTTT. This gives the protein CASRKRAGRTEAFF.

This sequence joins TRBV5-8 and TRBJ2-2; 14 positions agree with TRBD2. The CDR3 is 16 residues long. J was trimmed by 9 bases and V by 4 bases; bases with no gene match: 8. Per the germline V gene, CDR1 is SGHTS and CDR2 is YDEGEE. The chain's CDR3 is CASSRMTSGGARELFF. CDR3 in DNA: TGTGCCAGCAGCCGTATGACTAGCGGGGGGGCCCGGGAGCTGTTTTTT.

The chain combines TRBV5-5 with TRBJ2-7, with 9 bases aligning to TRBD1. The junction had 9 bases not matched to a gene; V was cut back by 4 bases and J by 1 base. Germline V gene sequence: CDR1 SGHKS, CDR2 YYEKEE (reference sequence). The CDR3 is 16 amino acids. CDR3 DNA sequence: TGTGCCAGCAGCCTATGGGACAGGGTAAATTCCTACGAGCAGTACTTC. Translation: CASSLWDRVNSYEQYF. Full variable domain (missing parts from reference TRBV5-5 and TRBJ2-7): DAGVTQSPTHLIKTRGQQVTLRCSPISGHKSVSWYQQVLGQGPQFIFQYYEKEERGRGNFPDRFSARQFPNYSSELNVNALLLGDSALYLCASSLWDRVNSYEQYFGPGTRLTVT.

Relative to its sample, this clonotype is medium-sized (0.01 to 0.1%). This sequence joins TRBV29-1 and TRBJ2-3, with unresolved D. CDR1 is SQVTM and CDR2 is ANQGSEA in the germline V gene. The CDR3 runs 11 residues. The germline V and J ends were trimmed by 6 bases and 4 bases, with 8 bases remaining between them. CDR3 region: CSVPLPDTQYF. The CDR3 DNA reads TGCAGCGTCCCATTACCAGATACGCAGTATTTT.

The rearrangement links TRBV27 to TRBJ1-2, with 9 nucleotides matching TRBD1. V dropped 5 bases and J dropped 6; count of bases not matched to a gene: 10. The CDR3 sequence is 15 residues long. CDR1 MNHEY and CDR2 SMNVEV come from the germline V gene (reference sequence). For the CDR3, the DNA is TGTGCCAGCAGTCCTTGGACAGGGGATCCTCATGGCTACACCTTC. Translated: CASSPWTGDPHGYTF.

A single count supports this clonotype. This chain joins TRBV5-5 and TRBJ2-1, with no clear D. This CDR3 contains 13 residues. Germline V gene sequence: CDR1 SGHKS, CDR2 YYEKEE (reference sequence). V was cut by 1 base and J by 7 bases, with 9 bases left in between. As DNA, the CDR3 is TGTGCCAGCAGCTTGAATCTTGGGAATGAGCAGTTCTTC. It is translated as CASSLNLGNEQFF.